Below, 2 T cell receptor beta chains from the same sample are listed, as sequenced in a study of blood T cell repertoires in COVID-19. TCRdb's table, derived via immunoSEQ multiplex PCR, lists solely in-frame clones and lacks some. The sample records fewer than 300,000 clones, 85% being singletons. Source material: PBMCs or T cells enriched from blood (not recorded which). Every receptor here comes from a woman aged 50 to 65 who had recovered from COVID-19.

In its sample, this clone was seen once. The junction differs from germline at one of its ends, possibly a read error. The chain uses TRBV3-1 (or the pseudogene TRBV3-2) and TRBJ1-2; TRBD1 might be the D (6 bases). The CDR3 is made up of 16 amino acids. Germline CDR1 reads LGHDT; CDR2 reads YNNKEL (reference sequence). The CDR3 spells CASSQDRGGPQSLLPF. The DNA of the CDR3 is TGTGCCAGCAGCCAAGATCGCGGGGGGCCCCAGTCCCTCCTTCCGTTC.

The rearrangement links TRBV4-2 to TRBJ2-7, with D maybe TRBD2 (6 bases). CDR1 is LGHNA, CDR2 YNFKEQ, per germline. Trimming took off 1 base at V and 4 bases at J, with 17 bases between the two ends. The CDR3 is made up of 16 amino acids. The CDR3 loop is CASSQVEVGGSYEQYF. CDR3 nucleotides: TGTGCCAGCAGCCAAGTGGAGGTGGGGGGTTCTTACGAGCAGTACTTC.